The rows below give T cell receptor beta chains drawn from one sample of a study of human T cells and chemical hapten exposure. One entry per CDR3 protein, called by TCRdb with MiXCR from the RACE reads. The sample holds 180,000 or so distinct CDR3 sequences, about a fifth seen once. The sequences come from whole blood, collected in connection with sensitization to the hapten diphenylcyclopropenone (DPC). Source of these receptors: a woman aged 45-65 years with alopecia areata. Some clones in this sample may be carry-over from other donors' samples. The CDR3 runs from the conserved cysteine through the conserved F or W. The D gene is left open where the match is weak. Only part of the rows carry a size: once, few, many, or a class if the clone is expanded.

v_call	d_call	j_call	clone_size	cdr3_nt	cdr3_aa
TRBV27	TRBD2	TRBJ2-7	-	TGTGCCAGCACCGGGAGGGAGTACGAGCAGTACTTC	CASTGREYEQYF
TRBV29-1	TRBD2	TRBJ2-5	few	TGCAGCGTAGAATCGCAACGGGAGGGAGCCGAGACCCAGTACTTC	CSVESQREGAETQYF
TRBV7-8	-	TRBJ1-5	few	TGTGCCAGCAGCCCTCGGTCTGGAACGAATCAGCCCCAGCATTTT	CASSPRSGTNQPQHF
TRBV5-1	TRBD2	TRBJ2-7	-	TGCGCCAGCAGCCAGACTAGCGGGACGATCTACGAGCAGTACTTC	CASSQTSGTIYEQYF
TRBV6-5	-	TRBJ1-2	few	TGTGCCAGCAGTCCTACAGGGCTCTATGGCTACACCTTC	CASSPTGLYGYTF
TRBV15	-	TRBJ2-1	few	TGTGCCACCAGCAGACCACCGACCCAATCTCAGCAGTTCTTC	CATSRPPTQSQQFF
TRBV7-2	TRBD2	TRBJ2-3	few	TGTGCCAGCAGCCGAAGACTAGCGGGAGATGGCACAGATACGCAGTATTTT	CASSRRLAGDGTDTQYF
TRBV12-3/TRBV12-4	-	TRBJ1-1	-	TGTGCCAGCAGACTAGACAGGAGGAGTCTAGAAGCTTTCTTT	CASRLDRRSLEAFF
TRBV7-9	-	TRBJ2-7	-	TGTGCCAGCAGCCCCTACGGGCCCTACGAGCAGTACTTC	CASSPYGPYEQYF
TRBV29-1	-	TRBJ2-3	-	TGCAGCGCAGGGGAACTGGGCACAGATACGCAGTATTTT	CSAGELGTDTQYF
TRBV5-1	-	TRBJ2-5	-	TGCGCCAGCAGCGCTGGGACAAAAGAGACCCAGTACTTC	CASSAGTKETQYF
TRBV7-9	-	TRBJ1-2	-	TGTGCCAGCAGCTTACTTATCGGGCCCTATGGCTACACCTTC	CASSLLIGPYGYTF
TRBV29-1	-	TRBJ1-1	-	TGCAGCGCTGAGATGACCATGAACACTGAAGCTTTCTTT	CSAEMTMNTEAFF
TRBV7-9	-	TRBJ1-4	few	TGTGCCAGCAGCTCCGGGGCAGCAACTAATGAAAAACTGTTTTTT	CASSSGAATNEKLFF
TRBV7-9	-	TRBJ2-2	few	TGTGCCAGCAGTTCTGGACGGAGTAAGAACACCGGGGAGCTGTTTTTT	CASSSGRSKNTGELFF
TRBV2	-	TRBJ2-3	few	TGTGCCAGCAGTGAAGCGCGGCCCAGCACAGATACGCAGTATTTT	CASSEARPSTDTQYF
TRBV20-1	-	TRBJ2-7	-	TGCAGTGCTAGAGATAGCGGACCCCGGTCGGGCGAGCAGTACTTC	CSARDSGPRSGEQYF
TRBV20-1	TRBD1	TRBJ1-2	-	TGCAGTGCTAAGCCGGGACAGGGCTCACGACCCTATGGCTACACCTTC	CSAKPGQGSRPYGYTF
TRBV15	-	TRBJ2-7	-	TGTGCCACCAGCAGCGCTAGCTCCTGGGAGCAGTACTTC	CATSSASSWEQYF
TRBV20-1	-	TRBJ1-3	-	TGCAGTAACCGGGGGGACTCTGGAAACACCATATATTTT	CSNRGDSGNTIYF
TRBV20-1	TRBD1	TRBJ2-3	few	TGCAGTGCTCTCAAACCAACACAGGGGGATACGCAGTATTTT	CSALKPTQGDTQYF
TRBV10-3	TRBD2	TRBJ2-1	many	TGTGCCATCAGTGGGACTAGCGGGAGGTCTGAGCAGTTCTTC	CAISGTSGRSEQFF
TRBV29-1	-	TRBJ2-1	-	TGCAGCGGGTGGGCGGACAATGAGCAGTTCTTC	CSGWADNEQFF
TRBV10-3	TRBD2	TRBJ2-5	-	TGTGCCACTAGCGGGATGGAGACCCAGTACTTC	CATSGMETQYF
TRBV7-7	-	TRBJ1-1	few	TGTGCTAGCAGTTTAAAACAGAACACTGAAGCTTTCTTT	CASSLKQNTEAFF
TRBV5-6	-	TRBJ2-5	-	TGTGCCAGCAGCTTGTCGTCGGGAGAGGAGACCCAGTACTTC	CASSLSSGEETQYF
TRBV20-1	TRBD2	TRBJ2-3	-	TGCAGTGCTAAACTACTAGCGGGAGTCGGTACGCAGTATTTT	CSAKLLAGVGTQYF
TRBV25-1	-	TRBJ1-5	-	TGTGCCAGCAGTGAAGGAGATTATAGCAATCAGCCCCAGCATTTT	CASSEGDYSNQPQHF
TRBV10-3	-	TRBJ2-1	few	TGTGCCATCAGCGAGCAGGGATCGGAGTTCTTC	CAISEQGSEFF
TRBV20-1	TRBD2	TRBJ2-1	-	TGCAGTGCTAGAGGCTCTAGCGGGAGGGTGGACAATGAGCAGTTCTTC	CSARGSSGRVDNEQFF
TRBV3-1	TRBD2	TRBJ2-3	once	TGTGCCAGCAGCTACCAGACTAGCGGGACAAGCACAGATACGCAGTATTTT	CASSYQTSGTSTDTQYF
TRBV11-2	TRBD1	TRBJ1-1	-	TGTGCCAGCAGCTTACCGAGACAGGGCCCTGAAGCTTTCTTT	CASSLPRQGPEAFF
TRBV4-1	TRBD1	TRBJ1-2	-	TGCGCCAGCAGCCAAGTGCTCAAGACTAGACGGGACAGGGCGGACTATGGCTACACCTTC	CASSQVLKTRRDRADYGYTF
TRBV2	TRBD2	TRBJ2-7	-	TGTGCCAGCAGTGAAGGATTAGCGGGGTCCTACGAGCAGTACTTC	CASSEGLAGSYEQYF
TRBV5-5	-	TRBJ1-1	-	TGTGCCAGCAGCTTGATTGGGAAAACTGAAGCTTTCTTT	CASSLIGKTEAFF
TRBV29-1	TRBD2	TRBJ2-2	many	TGCAGCGCGCCGGGACTAGCGGGAGGCGACACCGGGGAGCTGTTTTTT	CSAPGLAGGDTGELFF
TRBV7-2	-	TRBJ2-3	few	TGTGCCAGCAGCTTGGATTTTTCTTACACAGATACGCAGTATTTT	CASSLDFSYTDTQYF
TRBV6-5	TRBD2	TRBJ2-5	few	TGTGCCAGCAGTCAACTAGCGGGACAAGAGACCCAGTACTTC	CASSQLAGQETQYF